This TCR beta chain was sequenced during a study of low-dose radiotherapy and immunotherapy resistance in tumors. The time point was: before trial treatment. Germline loops: CDR1 MDHEN, CDR2 SYDVKM. Trimming took 8 bases from V and 3 from J, leaving 14 bases between them. This CDR3 has 13 amino acids. By frequency in the sample, this clonotype is medium-sized (0.01 to 0.1%). Over roughly 19 PCR cycles, TCRs were amplified from a constant-region primer and V-primer adapter. From the reads, TCRdb called clonotypes with MiXCR, one entry per CDR3 protein. Altogether tens of thousands of distinct CDR3 sequences are present, about 12% being singletons, with the ten largest covering 5.5% to 7.5%.

The TCR sequence derives from a female donor with ovarian cancer. The input for sequencing was PBMCs, taken before treatment. J is TRBJ2-7 and V is TRBV28; either TRBD1 or TRBD2 may fit D (5 bases each). CDR3 sequence (DNA): TGTGCCAGCCTGGGACCAGTCGTCTACGAGCAGTACTTC. Its translation is CASLGPVVYEQYF.